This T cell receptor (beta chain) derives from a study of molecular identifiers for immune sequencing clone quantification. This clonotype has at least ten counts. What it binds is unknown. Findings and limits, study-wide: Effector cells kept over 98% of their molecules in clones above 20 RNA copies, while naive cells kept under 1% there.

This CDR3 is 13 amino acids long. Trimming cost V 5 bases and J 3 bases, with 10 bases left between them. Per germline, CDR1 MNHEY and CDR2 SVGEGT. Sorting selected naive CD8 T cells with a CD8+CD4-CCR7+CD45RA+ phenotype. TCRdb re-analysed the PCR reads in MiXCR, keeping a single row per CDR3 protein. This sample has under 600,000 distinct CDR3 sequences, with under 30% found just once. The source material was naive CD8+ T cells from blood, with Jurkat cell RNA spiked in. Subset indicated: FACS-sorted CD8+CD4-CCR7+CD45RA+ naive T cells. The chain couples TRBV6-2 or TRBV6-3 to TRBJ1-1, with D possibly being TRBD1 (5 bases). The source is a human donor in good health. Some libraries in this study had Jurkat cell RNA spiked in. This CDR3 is CASSPDSHTEAFF. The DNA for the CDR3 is TGTGCCAGCAGTCCTGACAGCCACACTGAAGCTTTCTTT.